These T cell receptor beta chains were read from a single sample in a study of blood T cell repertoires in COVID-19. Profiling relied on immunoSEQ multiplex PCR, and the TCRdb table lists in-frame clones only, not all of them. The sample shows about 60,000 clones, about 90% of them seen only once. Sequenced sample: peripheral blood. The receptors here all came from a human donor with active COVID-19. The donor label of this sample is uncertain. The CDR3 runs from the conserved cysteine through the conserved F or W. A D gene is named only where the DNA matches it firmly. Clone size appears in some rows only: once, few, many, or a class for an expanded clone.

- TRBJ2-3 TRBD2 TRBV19 TGTGCCAGTAGGACCGGGGGGAGCACAGATACGCAGTATTTT CASRTGGSTDTQYF
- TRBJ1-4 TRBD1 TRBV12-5 TGTGCTAGTGGTTCACAAATACTCCAGGGGGTTGGGTCAACTAATGAAAAACTGTTTTTT CASGSQILQGVGSTNEKLFF
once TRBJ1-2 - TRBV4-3 TGCGCCAGCAGCCAAGAGTATCAGGGCGGTAACTATGGCTACACCTTC CASSQEYQGGNYGYTF
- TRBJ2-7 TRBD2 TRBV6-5 TGTGCCAGCAAGGGAGGGGCAGAGAACTACGAGCAGTACTTC CASKGGAENYEQYF
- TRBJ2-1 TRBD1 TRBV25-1 TGTGCCAGCAGTTCTCCGGGACAGGACTGGTACAATGAGCAGTTCTTC CASSSPGQDWYNEQFF
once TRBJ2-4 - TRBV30 TGTGCCTGGTCCCGGGGAGGAAACATTCAGTACTTC CAWSRGGNIQYF
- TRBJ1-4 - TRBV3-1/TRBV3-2 TGTGCCAGCAGCCAAAGGGGAACTAATGAAAAACTGTTTTTT CASSQRGTNEKLFF
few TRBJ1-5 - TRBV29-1 TGCAGCGGAGGAGGGGGCAATCAGCCCCAGCATTTT CSGGGGNQPQHF
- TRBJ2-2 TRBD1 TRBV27 TGTGCCAGCAGTTTAGGGACAGTGACCGGGGAGCTGTTTTTT CASSLGTVTGELFF
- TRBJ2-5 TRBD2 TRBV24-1 TGTGCCACCAGTGATCAGCGGGGGGGCCAAGAGACCCAGTACTTC CATSDQRGGQETQYF
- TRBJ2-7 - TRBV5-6 TGTGCCAGCAGCTTGGGCAGGTTATACGAGCAGTACTTC CASSLGRLYEQYF
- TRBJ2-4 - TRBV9 TGTGCCAGCAGCGTAGCAACAGGGAAAAACATTCAGTACTTC CASSVATGKNIQYF
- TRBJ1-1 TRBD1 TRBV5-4 TGTGCCAGCAGCCCCGGAAGCAGGGGGCCTAGTGAAGCTTTCTTT CASSPGSRGPSEAFF